The 20 T cell receptor beta chains below were found in one sample sequenced in a study of control samples from healthy donors and cancer patients. The data were produced by immunoSEQ multiplex PCR, yet TCRdb's version contains in-frame clones alone and is incomplete. This sample has around 200,000 clones, with about 93% found just once. The sample was blood. These receptors originate from a young man in good health.

J is TRBJ1-1 and V is TRBV19; tentative D call: TRBD1 (6 bases). Trimming took off 9 bases at V and 5 bases at J, with 19 bases between the two ends. The CDR3 totals 14 residues. CDR1 and CDR2 (germline): LNHDA, SQIVND (reference sequence). This CDR3 is CASSHRAGLTEAFF. DNA for the CDR3: TGTGCCAGCTCTCACAGGGCCGGTCTGACTGAAGCTTTCTTT.

V gene TRBV9 combines with J gene TRBJ2-1; D possibly corresponds to TRBD1 (6 bases). The CDR3 contains 16 residues. V shed 2 bases and J shed 3 bases, with 15 bases lying between them. Per germline, CDR1 SGDLS and CDR2 YYNGEE. CDR3 protein: CASSVYDRLGYNEQFF. The CDR3 DNA sequence: TGTGCCAGCAGCGTTTACGACAGGTTAGGCTACAATGAGCAGTTCTTC.

V is TRBV5-1 and J is TRBJ2-7, with D unclear. In germline, CDR1 is SGHRS, CDR2 YFSETQ. The V and J ends lost 0 bases and 6 bases respectively, with 13 bases between them. The CDR3 has 14 residues. DNA of the CDR3: TGCGCCAGCAGCTTGGCCAAGGGATTGGGCGAGCAGTACTTC. Its translation: CASSLAKGLGEQYF.

In this sample, this clone turned up a few times. In DNA, the CDR3 is TGCGCCAGCAGCTCCTACGGTGGGGGTGAAGCTTTCTTT. Translation: CASSSYGGGEAFF. J is TRBJ1-1 and V is TRBV5-1, with a possible D match to TRBD1 (5 bases). CDR3 length: 13 amino acids. V was trimmed by 3 bases and J by 7 bases, leaving 13 bases between them. Germline V gene data show CDR1 as SGHRS and CDR2 as YFSETQ.

CDR3 in DNA: TGTGCCAGCAGCTTGCGCGCAGGGACTAATGAGCAGTTCTTC. Translation gives CASSLRAGTNEQFF. The genes are TRBV11-3 and TRBJ2-1; maybe TRBD2 (6 bases). Trimming took 3 bases from V and 7 from J, leaving 13 bases between them. Germline-derived CDR1 and CDR2 are SGHNT and YENEEA. The CDR3 runs 14 residues.

The chain recombines TRBV13 with TRBJ1-2; perhaps TRBD1 as D (5 bases). Germline V gene data show CDR1 as PRHDT and CDR2 as FYEKMQ (reference sequence). This CDR3 has 15 amino acids. V gave up 3 bases and J gave up 5 bases, with 16 bases separating them. The CDR3 reads CASSLGTESRYGYTF. As DNA, the CDR3 is TGTGCCAGCAGCTTGGGGACCGAAAGTCGGTATGGCTACACCTTC.

The V call is TRBV3-1 (or the pseudogene TRBV3-2), the J call TRBJ2-7; a possible D gene is TRBD2 (5 bases). The CDR3 runs to 15 residues. Germline V CDR1 and CDR2: LGHDT, YNNKEL (reference sequence). The V end lost 3 bases, the J end lost 4 bases, and 16 bases lay between the germline ends. The CDR3 DNA sequence: TGTGCCAGCAGCCAGTCGTCGCACGGGGAATACGAGCAGTACTTC. Encoded protein: CASSQSSHGEYEQYF.

In DNA, the CDR3 is TGTGCCAGCACCCCCGCCCGACACACTGAAGCTTTCTTT. Residues: CASTPARHTEAFF. The V gene is TRBV6-6, the J gene TRBJ1-1; no definite D call. V was cut by 7 bases and J by 3 bases, with 12 bases left in between. This CDR3 contains 13 residues. CDR1 is MNHNY, CDR2 SVGAGI, per germline (reference sequence).

This chain connects TRBV5-1 to TRBJ2-1, with TRBD2 matching over 10 bases. The length of the CDR3 is 15 residues. The V gene end was trimmed by 6 bases and the J gene end by 4 bases; junction bases not matched to a gene: 7. Germline loops: CDR1 SGHRS, CDR2 YFSETQ. The CDR3 region is CASTTVAGGYNEQFF. The CDR3 coding sequence is TGCGCCAGCACCACAGTAGCGGGGGGTTACAATGAGCAGTTCTTC.

This chain links TRBV30 with TRBJ1-2; tentatively, D is TRBD1 (6 bases). Between the trimmed V and J ends, which lost 4 bases and 4 bases, there was a span of 7 bases. Germline assignment: CDR1 GTSNPN and CDR2 SVGIG (reference sequence). The CDR3 sequence is 11 residues long. The CDR3 DNA follows: TGTGCCTGGAAGACAGGCTATGGCTACACCTTC. Translated, it gives CAWKTGYGYTF.

The chain couples TRBV5-4 to TRBJ2-2; the D gene is possibly TRBD1 (5 bases). V was clipped by 3 bases and J by 3 bases, with 15 bases between them. This CDR3 is 16 amino acids long. Germline-derived CDR1 and CDR2 are SGHNT and YYREEE (reference sequence). The CDR3, as DNA: TGTGCCAGCAGCTGGCCTAAGGGGATCCACACCGGGGAGCTGTTTTTT. Encoded protein: CASSWPKGIHTGELFF.

In its sample, this clone was seen once. The chain combines TRBV2 with TRBJ1-1, with 10 bases aligning to TRBD1. Germline V gene data show CDR1 as SNHLY and CDR2 as FYNNEI. V shed 7 bases, J shed 11 bases, and the junction held 4 bases outside the gene matches. The CDR3 extends over 11 amino acids. Here the CDR3 reads CASMGTGEAFF. The CDR3 DNA sequence: TGTGCCAGCATGGGGACAGGGGAGGCTTTCTTT.

This clone was recorded once. The CDR3: CASSADTSKNIQYF. Written as DNA, the CDR3 is TGTGCCAGCAGCGCAGACACCTCCAAAAACATTCAGTACTTC. V gene TRBV9 combines with J gene TRBJ2-4; D not resolved. The CDR3 has 14 residues. CDR1 is SGDLS and CDR2 is YYNGEE in the germline V gene. V gave up 3 bases and J gave up 2 bases, with 9 bases separating them.

The chain joins TRBV19 to TRBJ1-6; D is uncertain. This CDR3 is built from 14 residues. V shed 5 bases and J shed 10 bases, with 15 bases lying between them. The germline V gene has CDR1 LNHDA and CDR2 SQIVND (reference sequence). CDR3 nucleotide sequence: TGTGCCAGTAGTTCGCAGACGGGAGGATCACCCCTCCACTTT. Amino acids: CASSSQTGGSPLHF.

The V gene is TRBV7-8, the J gene TRBJ1-5, with D hard to call. V lost 2 bases and J lost 4, with 6 bases in between. Germline V gene data show CDR1 as SGHVS and CDR2 as FQNEAQ. The CDR3 is 13 amino acids. This CDR3 reads CASSLMRNQPQHF. The CDR3 DNA reads TGTGCCAGCAGCTTAATGAGGAATCAGCCCCAGCATTTT.

V is TRBV9 and J is TRBJ2-7; TRBD1 agrees at 7 bases. This CDR3 has 16 residues. J gave up 7 bases and V 4 bases, and 17 bases lay outside the gene matches. Looked up from germline, CDR1 is SGDLS and CDR2 is YYNGEE. CDR3 sequence (DNA): TGTGCCAGCAGCTCCAACTTCGGGAAGGGGGCTGGGGAGCAGTACTTC. This codes for CASSSNFGKGAGEQYF.

The chain links TRBV7-2 to TRBJ2-5; D gene uncertain. This CDR3 is 14 amino acids long. CDR1 is SGHTA, CDR2 FQGNSA, per germline. V lost 5 bases and J lost 5, with 15 bases in between. This CDR3 reads CASSHQLGRETQYF. The CDR3 coding sequence is TGTGCCAGCAGCCACCAATTAGGGCGGGAGACCCAGTACTTC.

The rearrangement joins TRBV5-4 to TRBJ2-3; perhaps TRBD1 as D (5 bases). Germline values: CDR1 SGHNT, CDR2 YYREEE (reference sequence). Trimming shortened V by 4 bases and J by 7 bases, and 10 bases separated the two germline ends. The CDR3 runs 12 residues. CDR3 nucleotide sequence: TGTGCCAGCAGCCCGCAGGGAAATACGCAGTATTTT. Translating it yields CASSPQGNTQYF.

The chain employs TRBV2 and TRBJ2-2; TRBD2 matches 10 bases. The germline V gene has CDR1 SNHLY and CDR2 FYNNEI. The CDR3 is 13 residues long. Germline trimming cut 6 bases from V and 11 bases from J; bases unmatched to any gene: 6. CDR3 protein: CASSYSGGGELFF. CDR3 sequence (DNA): TGTGCCAGCAGCTACAGCGGGGGGGGTGAGCTGTTTTTT.

V usage is TRBV11-1 and J usage is TRBJ2-7, with TRBD1 matching 12 bases. This CDR3 region has 15 residues. V gave up 4 bases and J gave up 6 bases; unmatched junction bases: 7. From germline, CDR1 is SGHAT and CDR2 FQDESV (reference sequence). CDR3 protein: CASSSPGQGAGEQYF. The CDR3 nucleotides are TGTGCCAGCAGCTCCCCGGGACAGGGGGCCGGCGAGCAGTACTTC.